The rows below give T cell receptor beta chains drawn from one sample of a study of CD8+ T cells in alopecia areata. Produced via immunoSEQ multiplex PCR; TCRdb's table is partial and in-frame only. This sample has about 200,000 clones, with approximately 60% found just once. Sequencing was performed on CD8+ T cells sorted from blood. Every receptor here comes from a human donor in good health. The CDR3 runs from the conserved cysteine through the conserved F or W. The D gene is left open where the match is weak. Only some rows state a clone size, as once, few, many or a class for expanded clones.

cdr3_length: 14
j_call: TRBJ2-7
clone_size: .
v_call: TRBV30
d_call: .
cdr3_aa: CAWSDRQTGSEQYF
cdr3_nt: TGTGCCTGGAGTGACCGCCAAACAGGGTCCGAGCAGTACTTC

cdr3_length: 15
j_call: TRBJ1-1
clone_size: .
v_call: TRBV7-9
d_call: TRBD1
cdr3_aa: CASGPTGGDATEAFF
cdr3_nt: TGTGCCAGCGGACCGACAGGGGGCGACGCCACTGAAGCTTTCTTT

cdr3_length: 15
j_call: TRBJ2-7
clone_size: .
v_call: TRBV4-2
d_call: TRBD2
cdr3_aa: CASSCASGAVWEQYF
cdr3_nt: TGTGCCAGCAGCTGTGCTAGCGGGGCTGTTTGGGAGCAGTACTTC

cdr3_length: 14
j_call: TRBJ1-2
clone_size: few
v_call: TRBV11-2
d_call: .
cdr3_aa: CASSLGSAGYGYTF
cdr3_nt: TGTGCCAGCAGCTTAGGAAGTGCGGGGTATGGCTACACCTTC

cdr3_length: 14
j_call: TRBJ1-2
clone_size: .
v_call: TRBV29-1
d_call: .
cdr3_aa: CSVEQLSTSGGYTF
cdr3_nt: TGCAGCGTTGAACAACTCTCTACTTCGGGTGGCTACACCTTC

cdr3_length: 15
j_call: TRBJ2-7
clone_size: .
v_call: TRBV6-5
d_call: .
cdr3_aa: CASTKKGLAGDEQYF
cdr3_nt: TGTGCCAGCACCAAGAAGGGGTTGGCTGGGGACGAGCAGTACTTC

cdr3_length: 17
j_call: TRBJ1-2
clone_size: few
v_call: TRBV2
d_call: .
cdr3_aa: CASEDLKGGFPSDGYTF
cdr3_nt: TGTGCCAGCGAAGACTTAAAGGGGGGCTTTCCCAGCGACGGCTACACCTTC

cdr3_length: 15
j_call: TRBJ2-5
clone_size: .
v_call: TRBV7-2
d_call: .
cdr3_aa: CASRDNMISGETQYF
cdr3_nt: TGTGCCAGCAGGGATAACATGATCTCGGGAGAGACCCAGTACTTC

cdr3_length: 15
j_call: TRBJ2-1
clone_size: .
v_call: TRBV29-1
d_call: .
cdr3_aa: CSVDSGTDSYNEQFF
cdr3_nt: TGCAGCGTTGATAGCGGTACCGACTCCTACAATGAGCAGTTCTTC

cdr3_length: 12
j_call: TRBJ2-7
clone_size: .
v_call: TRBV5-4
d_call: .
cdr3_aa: CASSPSGLEQYF
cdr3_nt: TGTGCCAGCAGCCCCTCAGGTTTGGAGCAGTACTTC